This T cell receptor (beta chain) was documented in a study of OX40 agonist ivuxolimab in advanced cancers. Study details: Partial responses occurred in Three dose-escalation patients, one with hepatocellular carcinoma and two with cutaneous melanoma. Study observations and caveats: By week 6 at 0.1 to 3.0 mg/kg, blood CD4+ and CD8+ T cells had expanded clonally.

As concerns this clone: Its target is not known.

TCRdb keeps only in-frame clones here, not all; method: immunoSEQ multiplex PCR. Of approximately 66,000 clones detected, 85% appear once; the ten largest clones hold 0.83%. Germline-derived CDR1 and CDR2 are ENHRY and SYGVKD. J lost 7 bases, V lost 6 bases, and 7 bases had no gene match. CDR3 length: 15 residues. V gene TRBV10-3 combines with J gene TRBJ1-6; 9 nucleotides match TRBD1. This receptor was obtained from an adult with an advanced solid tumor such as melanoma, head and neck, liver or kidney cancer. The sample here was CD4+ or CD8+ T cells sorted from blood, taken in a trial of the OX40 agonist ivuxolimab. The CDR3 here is CAISSPDRGNSPLHF. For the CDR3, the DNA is TGTGCCATCAGCTCCCCGGACAGGGGAAATTCACCCCTCCACTTT.